Below are 31 T cell receptor beta chains sequenced from a single sample in a study of blood T cell repertoires in COVID-19. The assay was immunoSEQ multiplex PCR, and TCRdb's table has in-frame clones only and misses some. The table has approximately 170,000 clones, 89% seen once. Sequencing used PBMCs or T cells enriched from blood (not recorded which). The receptors come from a woman aged 18 to 35 who had recovered from COVID-19.

The V gene is TRBV30, the J gene TRBJ2-7, with a weak D call TRBD1 (6 bases). The germline V and J ends were trimmed by 7 bases and 2 bases, with 12 bases remaining between them. Looked up from germline, CDR1 is GTSNPN and CDR2 is SVGIG (reference sequence). The CDR3 has 12 amino acids. CDR3 sequence reads: CAFRDKAYEQYF. The CDR3 DNA follows: TGTGCCTTTAGGGACAAGGCCTACGAGCAGTACTTC.

The rearrangement uses TRBV4-1 and TRBJ2-4, with TRBD2 matching 9 bases. The germline V gene encodes CDR1 MGHRA and CDR2 YSYEKL. V lost 1 base and J lost 1; bases outside the gene matches: 17. This CDR3 region has 21 residues. CDR3 bases: TGCGCCAGCAGCCAAGCGGCCTTTAGCGGGAGAGATAGGGAGGCCAAAAACATTCAGTACTTC. It translates to CASSQAAFSGRDREAKNIQYF.

The V call is TRBV5-1, the J call TRBJ1-2, with no clear D. Germline V gene lookup returns CDR1 SGHRS and CDR2 YFSETQ. The CDR3 is 13 residues long. The V end lost 7 bases, the J end lost 1 base, and 11 bases lay between the germline ends. The CDR3 protein is CASHEGGNYGYTF. The CDR3 DNA is TGCGCCAGCCACGAGGGCGGTAACTATGGCTACACCTTC.

This sequence joins TRBV7-6 and TRBJ1-1; 10 positions agree with TRBD1. The germline CDR1 and CDR2 sequences are SGHVS and FNYEAQ. V was pared by 5 bases and J by 5 bases, with 5 bases of the junction left unmatched. The length of the CDR3 is 14 residues. This CDR3 is CASSPGTGATEAFF. In nucleotides, the CDR3 is TGTGCCAGCAGCCCAGGGACAGGGGCTACTGAAGCTTTCTTT. Together with reference TRBV7-6 and TRBJ1-1, the CDR3 gives the full variable domain: GAGVSQSPRYKVTKRGQDVALRCDPISGHVSLYWYRQALGQGPEFLTYFNYEAQQDKSGLPNDRFSAERPEGSISTLTIQRTEQRDSAMYRCASSPGTGATEAFFGQGTRLTVV.

This chain connects TRBV2 to TRBJ2-2, with D unresolved. CDR3 length equals 14 residues. Deletions cut 1 base from V and 1 base from J, with 4 bases between. The V gene's germline CDR1 is SNHLY and CDR2 FYNNEI. This CDR3 reads CASSEDRNTGELFF. In nucleotides, the CDR3 is TGTGCCAGCAGTGAAGACAGGAACACCGGGGAGCTGTTTTTT. The full variable domain, completed using reference TRBV2 and TRBJ2-2, is EPEVTQTPSHQVTQMGQEVILRCVPISNHLYFYWYRQILGQKVEFLVSFYNNEISEKSEIFDDQFSVERPDGSNFTLKIRSTKLEDSAMYFCASSEDRNTGELFFGEGSRLTVL.

The V and J genes are TRBV21-1 and TRBJ1-2. TRBV21-1 is a pseudogene segment. CDR3 size: 13 residues. CDR3 bases: TGTGCCAGCAGCAAACCGGGTCCCCCCACCTACACCTTC. Protein: CASSKPGPPTYTF.

This chain joins TRBV5-1 and TRBJ2-7; TRBD1 matches 8 bases. The CDR3 loop spans 15 amino acids. J lost 6 bases, V lost 3 bases, and 11 bases had no gene match. CDR1 SGHRS and CDR2 YFSETQ come from the germline V gene. CDR3 sequence reads: CASSWIPDRGGEQYF. CDR3 DNA: TGCGCCAGCAGCTGGATACCAGACAGGGGAGGCGAGCAGTACTTC.

This clone was counted between two and nine times. J is TRBJ1-1 and V is TRBV2, with no clear D. The CDR3 is 13 residues long. CDR1 is SNHLY and CDR2 is FYNNEI in the germline V gene. The V and J ends lost 2 bases and 5 bases respectively, with 9 bases between them. In DNA, the CDR3 is TGTGCCAGCAGTGAAAGGGAGAGGACTGAAGCTTTCTTT. It encodes CASSERERTEAFF.

The chain carries TRBV28 and TRBJ2-1, with 8 bases lining up with TRBD1. The CDR3 has 15 residues. From germline, CDR1 is MDHEN and CDR2 SYDVKM. V shed 6 bases, J shed 1 base, and the junction held 5 bases outside the gene matches. The CDR3 DNA reads as TGTGCCAGCAGGCCCGACAGGGGTTCCTACAATGAGCAGTTCTTC. It yields the protein CASRPDRGSYNEQFF.

This clone was observed a handful of times. V is TRBV18 and J is TRBJ2-7; 7 bases fit TRBD2. Losses at the gene ends were 3 bases for V and 6 bases for J; bases not matched to a gene: 8. The germline gives CDR1 KGHSH, CDR2 LQKENI. This CDR3 is built from 14 residues. CDR3 DNA sequence: TGTGCCAGCTCACCCGGCCTTTGGGAGGGCGAGCAGTACTTC. It encodes CASSPGLWEGEQYF.

The chain combines TRBV9 with TRBJ2-2; 11 positions agree with TRBD2. This CDR3 is built from 17 residues. Trimming took 0 bases from V and 7 from J; bases not matched to a gene: 8. The germline V gene has CDR1 SGDLS and CDR2 YYNGEE. CDR3 protein: CASSVERLAGGHGELFF. CDR3 DNA: TGTGCCAGCAGCGTAGAGCGTCTAGCGGGAGGACACGGGGAGCTGTTTTTT.

This rearrangement joins TRBV28 to TRBJ2-7, with TRBD2 identical over 7 bases. Germline V gene lookup returns CDR1 MDHEN and CDR2 SYDVKM. The CDR3 spans 15 residues. The J segment lost 7 bases and the V segment lost 3 bases, leaving 12 bases of the junction unmatched. This CDR3 is CASSFFMAGVGEQYF. In DNA form, the CDR3 reads TGTGCCAGCAGTTTCTTTATGGCGGGAGTAGGTGAGCAGTACTTC.

The CDR3 region is CASSIGGRRYEQYF. The CDR3 region has the DNA TGTGCCAGTAGTATAGGCGGGAGACGGTACGAGCAGTACTTC. The chain joins TRBV19 to TRBJ2-7; 7 nucleotides align to TRBD2. V lost 1 base to trimming and J lost 4 bases; unmatched junction nucleotides: 4. There are 14 residues in the CDR3. Germline CDR1 LNHDA, CDR2 SQIVND (reference sequence).

The chain recombines TRBV6-1 with TRBJ2-7; D not certain. Germline lookup yields CDR1 MNHNS and CDR2 SASEGT. This CDR3 contains 15 residues. Trimming left V 1 base short and J 1 base short, with 11 bases between. The CDR3, as DNA: TGTGCCAGCAGTGAAGAGCCAGGCCCATCCTACGAGCAGTACTTC. Translating gives CASSEEPGPSYEQYF.

The chain carries TRBV28 and TRBJ2-3, with a tentative D call TRBD1 (5 bases). The CDR3 is 13 amino acids. Germline CDR1 MDHEN, CDR2 SYDVKM. Trimming stripped 3 bases from V and 3 bases from J, with 7 bases between. The CDR3 reads CASSLSGTDTQYF. The CDR3, as DNA: TGTGCCAGCAGTTTGTCAGGGACAGATACGCAGTATTTT.

The CDR3 DNA reads as TGTGCCAGCAGCTTAGTTCCAGCGGGAGTAATAGGGAATGAGCAGTTCTTC. Amino acids: CASSLVPAGVIGNEQFF. This chain joins TRBV7-6 and TRBJ2-1; 8 bases line up with TRBD2. CDR1 and CDR2 (germline): SGHVS, FNYEAQ. This CDR3 region has 17 residues. Trimming at V came to 1 base and at J to 7 bases, leaving 12 bases not matched to a gene.

Here the CDR3 reads CAWSVGGGSPLHF. CDR3 DNA: TGTGCCTGGAGTGTAGGGGGTGGCTCACCCCTCCACTTT. The chain uses TRBV30 and TRBJ1-6; a possible D gene is TRBD1 (6 bases). V dropped 0 bases and J dropped 10 bases, with 10 bases sitting between them. CDR3 size: 13 residues. Germline V gene data show CDR1 as GTSNPN and CDR2 as SVGIG (reference sequence). The variable domain in full, completed from reference TRBV30 and TRBJ1-6, reads SQTIHQWPATLVQPVGSPLSLECTVEGTSNPNLYWYRQAAGRGLQLLFYSVGIGQISSEVPQNLSASRPQDRQFILSSKKLLLSDSGFYLCAWSVGGGSPLHFGNGTRLTVT.

V usage is TRBV4-3 and J usage is TRBJ2-6; no clear D. The germline CDR1 and CDR2 sequences are LGHNA and YSLEER. This CDR3 contains 16 residues. Trimming pared 0 bases from V and 4 bases from J, leaving 10 bases between. DNA of the CDR3: TGCGCCAGCAGCCAAGATGGGTTGGGCGGGGCCAACGTCCTGACTTTC. As protein: CASSQDGLGGANVLTF.

This chain connects TRBV7-2 to TRBJ2-3; 7 bases agree with TRBD2. This CDR3 region has 14 residues. Trimming cost V 5 bases and J 6 bases; bases outside gene matches: 8. Germline V gene sequence: CDR1 SGHTA, CDR2 FQGNSA. CDR3 loop: CASSRTGTTDTQYF. The CDR3 bases are TGTGCCAGCAGCCGCACGGGGACTACGGATACGCAGTATTTT.

This chain joins TRBV6-5 and TRBJ1-5; D remains ambiguous. The CDR3 totals 13 residues. Trimming stripped 5 bases from V and 3 bases from J, with 8 bases between. Germline V gives CDR1 MNHEY, CDR2 SVGAGI. CDR3 sequence: CASSTNYNQPQHF. In DNA form, the CDR3 reads TGTGCCAGCAGTACCAACTACAATCAGCCCCAGCATTTT.

V and J are TRBV6-4 and TRBJ2-1; TRBD2 aligns across 10 bases. This CDR3 region has 13 residues. From germline, CDR1 is MRHNA and CDR2 SNTAGT. V trimming: 7 bases; J trimming: 7 bases; junction bases outside the gene matches: 4. The CDR3 loop reads CASIQREGNEQFF. Here the CDR3 DNA reads TGTGCCAGCATCCAGCGGGAGGGGAATGAGCAGTTCTTC.

The chain combines TRBV9 with TRBJ1-2, with a possible D match to TRBD1 (5 bases). V gave up 3 bases and J gave up 4 bases, with 13 bases separating them. There are 14 residues in the CDR3. Germline values: CDR1 SGDLS, CDR2 YYNGEE. CDR3 loop: CASSAKTDSYGYTF. For the CDR3, the DNA is TGTGCCAGCAGCGCGAAGACAGACTCCTATGGCTACACCTTC. Combining the CDR3 with reference TRBV9 and TRBJ1-2 gives the whole variable domain DSGVTQTPKHLITATGQRVTLRCSPRSGDLSVYWYQQSLDQGLQFLIQYYNGEERAKGNILERFSAQQFPDLHSELNLSSLELGDSALYFCASSAKTDSYGYTFGSGTRLTVV.

The V gene is TRBV5-1, the J gene TRBJ2-1; tentative D call: TRBD2 (6 bases). CDR1 is SGHRS and CDR2 is YFSETQ in the germline V gene. This CDR3 has 16 amino acids. V gave up 3 bases and J gave up 6 bases, with 19 bases separating them. In DNA form, the CDR3 reads TGCGCCAGCAGCTCGGGACTCACCATCATATCCAATGAGCAGTTCTTC. This gives the protein CASSSGLTIISNEQFF.

The V gene is TRBV6-2 or TRBV6-3, the J gene TRBJ1-2; TRBD1 aligns across 7 bases. CDR1 MNHEY and CDR2 SVGEGT come from the germline V gene. The J segment lost 5 bases and the V segment lost 5 bases, leaving 8 bases of the junction unmatched. This CDR3 is 14 amino acids long. DNA for the CDR3: TGTGCCAGCAGTGGGGGACAGTCATTTTATGGCTACACCTTC. This gives the protein CASSGGQSFYGYTF.

The chain carries TRBV6-5 and TRBJ2-7; 7 bases map to TRBD2. The length of the CDR3 is 14 residues. V shed 5 bases and J 3 bases; nucleotides not matched to a gene: 7. Per the germline V gene, CDR1 is MNHEY and CDR2 is SVGAGI. CDR3 bases: TGTGCCAGCAGTCGGACGGGGAGGGACTACGAGCAGTACTTC. Translating gives CASSRTGRDYEQYF.

V gene TRBV4-2 combines with J gene TRBJ2-2; the D is unclear. With 1 base removed from V and 6 bases from J, the gap between germline ends came to 9 bases. Germline V gene sequence: CDR1 LGHNA, CDR2 YNFKEQ. This CDR3 is built from 14 residues. The CDR3 loop reads CASSQGHLAGELFF. CDR3 bases: TGTGCCAGCAGCCAAGGGCATCTCGCCGGGGAGCTGTTTTTT.

The chain is built from TRBV6-5 and TRBJ1-2, with D possibly matching TRBD1 (6 bases). The V end lost 8 bases, the J end lost 2 bases, and 9 bases lay between the germline ends. The CDR3 spans 12 residues. Germline-derived CDR1 and CDR2 are MNHEY and SVGAGI. The CDR3 protein is CASSQGNYGYTF. CDR3 coding DNA: TGTGCCAGCTCGCAGGGGAACTATGGCTACACCTTC.

This chain links TRBV27 with TRBJ1-5; no definite D call. This CDR3 has 13 residues. Germline CDR1 is MNHEY and CDR2 is SMNVEV (reference sequence). V dropped 6 bases and J dropped 6 bases, with 12 bases sitting between them. The CDR3 DNA reads as TGTGCCAGCAGGAAGACACAACGTCAGCCCCAGCATTTT. It yields the protein CASRKTQRQPQHF.

The J gene is TRBJ2-3, the V gene TRBV6-6; 7 bases are a match to TRBD2. CDR1 is MNHNY, CDR2 SVGAGI, per germline (reference sequence). The CDR3 has 15 residues. V trimming: 5 bases; J trimming: 2 bases; junction bases outside the gene matches: 7. The CDR3 region is CASSRREYNTDTQYF. The CDR3 nucleotides read TGTGCCAGCAGTCGGCGGGAGTACAACACAGATACGCAGTATTTT.

V is TRBV2 and J is TRBJ2-5; 8 bases are a match to TRBD2. Germline V gene lookup returns CDR1 SNHLY and CDR2 FYNNEI. The junction had 7 bases not matched to a gene; V was cut back by 6 bases and J by 4 bases. The CDR3 covers 14 residues. CDR3: CASRNGLAIETQYF. The CDR3, as DNA: TGTGCCAGCAGAAACGGACTAGCAATAGAGACCCAGTACTTC.

V usage is TRBV10-3 and J usage is TRBJ2-3; 9 bases fit TRBD2. The CDR3 contains 14 residues. Germline V CDR1 and CDR2: ENHRY, SYGVKD. V dropped 4 bases and J dropped 6; count of bases not matched to a gene: 5. The CDR3 loop is CAISGLAGSDTQYF. CDR3 coding DNA: TGTGCCATCAGTGGGCTAGCGGGATCTGATACGCAGTATTTT.